What follows is one T cell receptor beta chain and its context. This clonotype was observed a few times. Its specific antigen is unknown. The record has no base qualities; no much larger clone is one base away. TCR cDNA was made using 5'RACE template switching, a step that added a universal primer site and unique molecular identifiers. Priming for cDNA synthesis came from both the TCR alpha and TCR beta constant segments. Library amplification involved two PCR steps, and the second step added sample barcodes and sequencing adapters. Sequencing of libraries was done on Illumina HiSeq 2500 (2x100 bp) or NovaSeq (2x150 bp). The authors processed their data as follows. Reads were demultiplexed and collapsed into UMI consensus sequences with MIGEC, and V(D)J alignment was performed with MiXCR. Clonotypes responding to the vaccine were identified with edgeR on replicate PBMC samples, with the criteria of FDR below 0.01 and a log2 fold change above 5 up to day 15. CD4 or CD8 identity was assigned to each bulk clonotype according to whether the clonotype was present at higher abundance in the sequenced CD4 repertoire or the sequenced CD8 repertoire. TCRdb reprocessed the public reads (quality trimming at Q25 with fastp, clone calling with MiXCR) and kept in-frame beta chains. Every entry covers one CDR3 protein and lists the most common genes and DNA from its rows. The authors' filters were not applied to this entry. In this sample the table shows just under 600,000 distinct CDR3 sequences, roughly 14% of which occur a single time. The top ten clones comprise 11% to 15% of the sample.

The data derive from a study of T cells after yellow fever vaccination (dated by TCRdb to the late 2010s). Notes on the research overall: Libraries from fractions with low cell numbers were prepared with the SMART-Seq v4 Ultra Low Input RNA kit. Blood was drawn at multiple timepoints before and after primary and secondary immunization, with bulk PBMC replicates and cell subsets isolated. To track T-cell clones before and after primary and booster YFV17D yellow fever vaccination, bulk TCR alpha and beta repertoires were sequenced longitudinally. Two healthy male donors, one aged 18 to 29 and one aged 30 to 40 years, made up the cohort.

What the research found in general, with its limitations: Most clones expanded after primary vaccination were re-detected after the booster (around 96% of CD4 and around 88% of CD8), suggesting broad memory maintenance. Because only a couple of donors were included in the study, the extent to which the findings can be generalized is limited. Compared with the primary T-cell response, the secondary T-cell response was weaker but faster, peaking on day 5 rather than day 15. Because abundant contaminating clonotypes from the bulk population could be contained in FACS-sorted repertoires, computational filtering was required. A small share of clonotypes occurred in both CD4 and CD8 compartments, likely arising from convergent recombination.

CDR1 and CDR2, looked up from the germline V gene, are SGHRS and YFSETQ. The CDR3 holds 13 amino acids from the cysteine to the phenylalanine. Only the CDR3 DNA is retained, 39 bases long and in frame from the first base. V loses 4 bases of germline sequence and J loses 7 bases, and the interval between the two ends is 14 bases. Explained via the paper, the treatment or condition label denotes: live attenuated yellow fever vaccine strain. At each blood-draw timepoint, two biological replicates of bulk PBMCs were collected. PBMCs were isolated from peripheral blood using a standard Ficoll-Paque protocol. TriZol was used to extract RNA from bulk PBMCs, CD4 and CD8 fractions, and dextramer-positive and dextramer-negative fractions.

This sample comprised PBMCs, obtained on the day of the yellow fever booster vaccination. The chain joins TRBV5-1 to TRBJ2-5; no D gene can be assigned with confidence. The receptor was isolated from a man younger than 45 who received the YFV17D yellow fever vaccine. Read as DNA, the sequence is TGCGCCAGCAGCCCAGACCGCGACGGGACCCAGTACTTC. Protein translation: CASSPDRDGTQYF.